Detailed here is one T cell receptor (beta chain). This clone's antigen is unknown. The input lacks base qualities; no much larger clone sits a single base away. The sample is drawn from a study of blood T cell repertoires in COVID-19 (dated by TCRdb to the early 2020s). Broadly, across the study: Samples covering the acute and convalescent phases of COVID-19 were provided by collaborators in the United States, Italy and Spain. Where HLA class I and class II types were available, the types were taken from metadata supplied by the sample provider, not from assay-based typing. Sample metadata almost always included a de-identified subject ID, COVID-19 status, age in years and sex. The prospective study material was composed of cDNA or gDNA derived from T cells, B-cell-depleted T cells, or PBMCs. The repertoires were made available in a free public database intended to serve as a resource for research on the immune response to SARS-CoV-2. The samples were drawn from two sources: the first 160 participants of the ongoing ImmuneRACE study, and 1,000 to 1,500 subjects contributed by 6 global collaborators. Deeply sampled blood TCRbeta repertoires from subjects exposed to, actively infected with, or recovered from COVID-19 were included in the dataset. Study-level results and caveats: How much clinical and demographic metadata was included differed by source and by participant, and the metadata was provided uncurated.

Participants in the prospective study were enrolled through a virtual design, were aged roughly 18 to 100 years, and lived in 24 United States geographic areas. Cohort assignment in the prospective study relied on participant-reported clinical history from a screening survey and a study questionnaire. For ImmuneRACE Cohort 3, a participant was defined as recovered based on two consecutive negative NP/OP PCR tests, clearance by a healthcare professional, or resolution of symptoms. In the prospective study, mobile phlebotomists collected whole blood, serum and a nasopharyngeal or oropharyngeal swab from each participant. Prospective study participants could optionally give additional blood draws and questionnaires over an approximately 2-month period. Before DNA extraction, prospective study blood samples were shipped either frozen or at room temperature. CDR1 and CDR2 (SGHDT, YYEEEE) derive from the germline V gene. The CDR3, from cysteine to phenylalanine, totals 15 residues. Only CDR3 DNA is held: 45 bases, read in frame from base 1. V loses 1 base, J loses 7 bases, and the germline ends lie 17 bases apart.

TCRbeta CDR3 regions were amplified from genomic DNA using the immunoSEQ Assay, a bias-controlled multiplex PCR. Turning to the authors' computational methods: Within the assay, amplification of reference gene primers was used to estimate how many nucleated cells each sample contained. To quantify the absolute abundance of each unique TCRbeta CDR3 rearrangement, sequence reads were collapsed and filtered. For each sample, productive Simpson clonality was calculated as the square root of Simpson's diversity index across productive rearrangements. Sourced from immuneACCESS, this table was stored by TCRdb with only in-frame sequences that have V and J called. A share of the clones is absent; for the studies checked, an unresolved V gene accounts for under half, and the remainder has no known explanation. That table gives V, J and clone size, and the DNA gave D and trimming. Across this sample there are 150,000 to 200,000 clones, with around 90% seen only once. Together, the top ten hold approximately 2.2% of the sample.

The source material was PBMCs or T cells enriched from blood (not recorded which). The chain is encoded by TRBV5-6 joined to TRBJ1-1, and possibly TRBD1, on 6 matching bases. The clonotype originates from a woman aged 25 to 39 who had recovered from COVID-19. The DNA reads as follows: TGTGCCAGCAGCTTGACAGGGTCACGGTTGGGTGAAGCTTTCTTT. It specifies CASSLTGSRLGEAFF.